Reported below is one TCR beta chain. Only in-frame clones appear in the TCRdb table, and some are missing; sequencing was by immunoSEQ multiplex PCR. Among roughly 30,000 clones listed, around 73% were seen once. The sample is drawn from a study of blood T cell repertoires in COVID-19. The wider study: The United States, Italy and Spain provided the acute and convalescent COVID-19 samples. Nucleic acid was either cDNA or gDNA, and it came from T cells, B-cell-depleted T cells, or PBMCs.

There are 17 residues in the CDR3. Germline CDR1 KGHDR, CDR2 SFDVKD. Trimming left V 4 bases short and J 0 bases short, with 16 bases between. Sequences were obtained from peripheral blood. This clonotype was sampled from a woman aged 55-70 years with acute or convalescent COVID-19. The V gene is TRBV24-1, the J gene TRBJ2-3; D is perhaps TRBD2 (6 bases). For the CDR3, the DNA is TGTGCCACCAGTGACAATTTTGGGGGACTGAGCACAGATACGCAGTATTTT. Translating it yields CATSDNFGGLSTDTQYF.